This T cell receptor beta chain was profiled in a study of T cell responses to AZD1222 COVID-19 vaccine. Whole-study results and caveats: Donors skewed white British and female; clonal diversity was possibly underestimated.

Only one count was recorded for this clone. No antigen is known for it. Method: immunoSEQ multiplex PCR; TCRdb's copy keeps in-frame clones and lacks some. This sample carries fewer than 120,000 clones, around nine tenths of them seen once, and the ten largest clones take approximately 15%. This clonotype was sampled from an adult who received the AZD1222 COVID-19 vaccine. This specimen was peripheral blood, taken 28 days after the second AZD1222 dose.

Here the CDR3 reads CASSRSGTSGLLPYNEQFF. The DNA of the CDR3 is TGTGCCAGTAGTCGATCCGGGACTAGCGGACTTTTACCCTACAATGAGCAGTTCTTC. V gene TRBV19 combines with J gene TRBJ2-1, with 11 bases fitting TRBD2. CDR3 length: 19 residues. V trimming: 5 bases; J trimming: 2 bases; junction bases outside the gene matches: 14. Germline CDR1 reads LNHDA; CDR2 reads SQIVND (reference sequence).